This T cell receptor beta chain is drawn from a study of Graves' ophthalmopathy and Graves' hyperthyroidism. Study-level results: With a specificity of roughly 72% and a sensitivity of 60% to 71%, the model predicted ophthalmopathy progression.

Certain patients were not enrolled. These were patients with other autoimmune diseases, uncontrolled infections, pregnancy or lactation. The authors diagnosed from clinical symptoms, serum thyroxine, TRAb, thyroid ultrasound and orbital computed tomography. PBMCs stemmed from around 10 ml of fresh peripheral blood. This clonotype occurred many times. Its specificity is unknown. CDR3 length: 15 residues. Germline V gene sequence: CDR1 LNHDA, CDR2 SQIVND (reference sequence). Trimming stripped 5 bases from V and 9 bases from J, with 17 bases between. Amplification from RNA transcripts yielded the TCR beta CDR3 regions. In the first round, RT-PCR was carried out with HTBI primers, and a multiplex PCR formed the second round. TCRdb used MiXCR to reprocess the multiplex PCR reads, holding one entry per CDR3 protein. Of some 350,000 distinct CDR3 sequences in the sample, approximately 18% were seen once.

This chain joins TRBV19 and TRBJ1-6; a possible D gene is TRBD1 (6 bases). This clonotype originated in an adult woman with stable Graves' hyperthyroidism. The material sequenced was peripheral blood. CDR3 sequence: CASSVGTSNFSPLHF. The DNA of the CDR3 is TGTGCCAGTAGTGTCGGGACAAGTAACTTTTCACCCCTCCACTTT.